The 31 T cell receptor beta chains presented below share a single source sample, sequenced in a study of human T cells and chemical hapten exposure listed by TCRdb under 2021. The library was generated by RACE. Sequencing instrument: NextSeq 500. TCRdb reran the public reads through fastp at Q25 and MiXCR, keeping productive beta chains. Here each entry gathers all rows of one CDR3 protein and keeps the most common genes and DNA. The sample table lists about 96,000 distinct CDR3 sequences, 7.5% to 10% of them with a count of one. The ten largest make up about 2% of the sample. Taken with the paper, the label for time point translates to: patch test 2, 6 weeks after DPC sensitization. The treatment or condition label for this specimen denotes: therapeutic diphenylcyclopropenone sensitization with weekly scalp DPC. The source was whole blood, collected in connection with sensitization to the hapten diphenylcyclopropenone (DPC). Receptor source: a woman aged 40 to 50 with alopecia areata. Some clones in this sample may be carry-over from other donors' samples.

This clonotype has ten or more counts. The chain joins TRBV9 to TRBJ2-5; 7 positions match TRBD1. The junction had 7 bases not matched to a gene; V was cut back by 4 bases and J by 4 bases. The germline gives CDR1 SGDLS, CDR2 YYNGEE. This CDR3 comprises 14 residues. The DNA of the CDR3 is TGTGCCAGCAGCACCACGACAGGGTCAGAGACCCAGTACTTC. Amino acid sequence: CASSTTTGSETQYF. Complete variable domain (other parts from reference TRBV9 and TRBJ2-5): DSGVTQTPKHLITATGQRVTLRCSPRSGDLSVYWYQQSLDQGLQFLIQYYNGEERAKGNILERFSAQQFPDLHSELNLSSLELGDSALYFCASSTTTGSETQYFGPGTRLLVL.

This clonotype was detected a few times. The rearrangement joins TRBV12-3 or TRBV12-4 to TRBJ2-1; 9 bases agree with TRBD2. With V trimmed by 6 bases and J by 9 bases, 9 bases remained unmatched. This CDR3 is built from 14 residues. CDR3 residues: CASRLAGRLGEQFF. The CDR3 DNA reads TGTGCCAGCAGGCTAGCGGGGAGGCTAGGTGAGCAGTTCTTC.

The chain employs TRBV28 and TRBJ2-4, with D possibly being TRBD1 (5 bases). This CDR3 spans 15 amino acids. V lost 6 bases and J lost 3, with 15 bases in between. Germline CDR1 MDHEN, CDR2 SYDVKM. CDR3 nucleotide sequence: TGTGCCAGCAGGGCAAACGGACACATCAAAAACATTCAGTACTTC. Residues: CASRANGHIKNIQYF.

Many counts were recorded for this clonotype. V is TRBV6-2 or TRBV6-3 and J is TRBJ2-7; possible D gene TRBD2, 7 bases. CDR3 length: 13 residues. V lost 10 bases to trimming and J lost 2 bases, with 15 bases between them. Germline CDR1 is MNHEY and CDR2 is SVGEGT. The CDR3 region is CAIEGGQTYEQYF. CDR3 nucleotide sequence: TGTGCCATCGAGGGGGGGCAGACCTACGAGCAGTACTTC.

This clonotype was found a few times. The chain joins TRBV28 to TRBJ1-5, with D possibly matching TRBD1 (5 bases). The V end lost 6 bases, the J end lost 2 bases, and 14 bases lay between the germline ends. This CDR3 region has 15 residues. Germline V gene sequence: CDR1 MDHEN, CDR2 SYDVKM. As DNA, the CDR3 is TGTGCCAGCAGGGGGGACGCTCCGGGCAATCAGCCCCAGCATTTT. Translated: CASRGDAPGNQPQHF.

This clonotype occurred a few times. V gene TRBV20-1 combines with J gene TRBJ2-1, with D possibly being TRBD2 (5 bases). The CDR3 loop spans 16 amino acids. The ends were cut back, 0 bases at V and 7 bases at J, with 19 bases in the middle. CDR1 is DFQATT, CDR2 SNEGSKA, per germline (reference sequence). The CDR3 here is CSARDRGLRLKNEQFF. CDR3 in DNA: TGCAGTGCTAGAGATCGTGGACTCCGACTGAAGAATGAGCAGTTCTTC.

The chain joins TRBV20-1 to TRBJ1-2, with D possibly TRBD1 on 6 matching bases. Germline CDR1 reads DFQATT; CDR2 reads SNEGSKA (reference sequence). This CDR3 comprises 14 residues. Trimming took off 7 bases at V and 5 bases at J, with 20 bases between the two ends. The CDR3 reads CSVYRGGRGYGYTF. The CDR3 DNA reads as TGCAGTGTCTACCGGGGGGGCAGAGGATATGGCTACACCTTC.

This clonotype showed up many times. The CDR3 sequence is CASSVGGQGVDEQFF. The CDR3 DNA is TGTGCCAGCAGCGTGGGGGGCCAAGGGGTCGATGAGCAGTTCTTC. The V gene is TRBV7-6, the J gene TRBJ2-1; D could derive from TRBD1 or TRBD2 (6 bases each). The CDR3 extends over 15 amino acids. Germline CDR1 is SGHVS and CDR2 is FNYEAQ. Trimming removed 5 bases from V and 8 bases from J, with 19 bases in between.

The chain recombines TRBV28 with TRBJ2-7; D assignment may be TRBD1 or TRBD2 (5 bases each). V was pared by 3 bases and J by 2 bases, with 20 bases between. The germline gives CDR1 MDHEN, CDR2 SYDVKM. The length of the CDR3 is 17 residues. CDR3 protein: CASSFSHSMGTPYEQYF. CDR3 sequence (DNA): TGTGCCAGCAGTTTCAGTCACAGTATGGGGACCCCCTACGAGCAGTACTTC. The full variable domain, rest sourced from reference TRBV28 and TRBJ2-7, is DVKVTQSSRYLVKRTGEKVFLECVQDMDHENMFWYRQDPGLGLRLIYFSYDVKMKEKGDIPEGYSVSREKKERFSLILESASTNQTSMYLCASSFSHSMGTPYEQYFGPGTRLTVT.

This clonotype has a count of ten or more. The chain carries TRBV5-5 and TRBJ2-7; D gene ambiguous. Trimming pared 0 bases from V and 9 bases from J, leaving 16 bases between. The V gene's germline CDR1 is SGHKS and CDR2 YYEKEE (reference sequence). This CDR3 spans 14 amino acids. CDR3 bases: TGTGCCAGCAGCTTGGACATCGGCCTACGAGGGCAGTACTTC. Its protein is CASSLDIGLRGQYF.

The V and J genes are TRBV7-3 and TRBJ2-2; TRBD1 agrees at 7 bases. The CDR3 has 15 amino acids. Germline V gene lookup returns CDR1 SGHTA and CDR2 FQGTGA. V gave up 2 bases and J gave up 2 bases; unmatched junction bases: 2. The CDR3, as DNA: TGTGCCAGCAGCTTAGACAGGGAAAACACCGGGGAGCTGTTTTTT. It encodes CASSLDRENTGELFF.

This clonotype was counted many times. The junction departs from germline at one end; a sequencing error may be responsible. The chain is built from TRBV20-1 and TRBJ2-7, with 10 bases matching TRBD2. CDR1 is DFQATT, CDR2 SNEGSKA, per germline (reference sequence). This CDR3 spans 13 amino acids. CDR3 sequence: CSVGAGGPYEQYF. In DNA, the CDR3 is TGTAGTGTAGGAGCGGGAGGGCCCTACGAGCAGTACTTC.

This chain connects TRBV12-3 or TRBV12-4 to TRBJ1-5; unclear D gene. This CDR3 comprises 13 residues. Trimming pared 2 bases from V and 4 bases from J, leaving 6 bases between. CDR3 sequence reads: CASSLLPNQPQHF. The CDR3 nucleotides read TGTGCCAGCAGTTTACTGCCGAATCAGCCCCAGCATTTT.

The chain uses TRBV6-2 or TRBV6-3 and TRBJ2-1, with 10 bases identical to TRBD2. Germline assignment: CDR1 MNHEY and CDR2 SVGEGT. Trimming removed 2 bases from V and 5 bases from J; junction bases left unmatched: 6. The CDR3 runs to 16 residues. Here the CDR3 reads CASSYGPGTSDNEQFF. The DNA of the CDR3 is TGTGCCAGCAGTTACGGTCCGGGGACTAGCGACAATGAGCAGTTCTTC.

The chain recombines TRBV20-1 with TRBJ2-1; 11 nucleotides align to TRBD2. The CDR3 is made up of 15 amino acids. The V gene's germline CDR1 is DFQATT and CDR2 SNEGSKA (reference sequence). The V gene end was trimmed by 1 base and the J gene end by 4 bases; junction bases not matched to a gene: 3. The DNA of the CDR3 is TGCAGTGCTAGAGGCGGGACTAGCGGTTACAATGAGCAGTTCTTC. Its protein product is CSARGGTSGYNEQFF.

This clonotype was detected many times. The genes are TRBV6-2 or TRBV6-3 and TRBJ1-4; 7 positions match TRBD1. CDR3 size: 14 residues. V shed 6 bases, J shed 8 bases, and the junction held 9 bases outside the gene matches. Germline CDR1 is MNHEY and CDR2 is SVGEGT. The CDR3 DNA reads TGTGCCAGCAGACCGAAAAGAGGGGGCGAAAAACTGTTTTTT. This encodes CASRPKRGGEKLFF.

The gene calls are TRBV6-2 or TRBV6-3 and TRBJ1-5; a possible D gene is TRBD1 (6 bases). This CDR3 spans 15 amino acids. Germline CDR1 MNHEY, CDR2 SVGEGT. V was trimmed by 8 bases and J by 1 base, leaving 15 bases between them. Here the CDR3 DNA reads TGTGCCAGCTCCAGGGACATTTTAAGCAATCAGCCCCAGCATTTT. Protein sequence: CASSRDILSNQPQHF.

This clonotype appeared many times. The chain combines TRBV27 with TRBJ2-4; D possibly corresponds to TRBD2 (5 bases). The germline V gene encodes CDR1 MNHEY and CDR2 SMNVEV (reference sequence). V lost 3 bases and J lost 9, with 12 bases in between. The CDR3 sequence is 13 residues long. This chain's CDR3 is CASSFQSGSIQYF. The CDR3 DNA sequence: TGTGCCAGCAGTTTCCAGAGTGGGAGCATTCAGTACTTC.

Many counts were recorded for this clonotype. The chain joins TRBV5-1 to TRBJ1-1; no reliable D call. CDR3 size: 11 residues. The germline V and J ends were trimmed by 5 bases and 5 bases, with 7 bases remaining between them. CDR1 SGHRS and CDR2 YFSETQ come from the germline V gene. The CDR3 coding sequence is TGCGCCAGCAGGGTGGAGACTGAAGCTTTCTTT. Translated: CASRVETEAFF.

This clonotype was detected a few times. The chain carries TRBV27 and TRBJ1-2; D unresolved. Germline values: CDR1 MNHEY, CDR2 SMNVEV (reference sequence). The V gene lost 4 bases and the J gene lost 4 bases, with 16 bases spanning the gap. The CDR3 covers 15 residues. CDR3 region: CASSSRFPALYGYTF. CDR3 in DNA: TGTGCCAGCAGTTCCCGATTCCCGGCCCTCTATGGCTACACCTTC.

The sample holds many counts of this clonotype. This chain links TRBV28 with TRBJ2-7; D might be TRBD1 or TRBD2, each matching 5 bases. The germline V gene has CDR1 MDHEN and CDR2 SYDVKM. The CDR3 totals 13 residues. V lost 3 bases to trimming and J lost 2 bases, with 8 bases between them. The CDR3 loop reads CASSLGTTYEQYF. The CDR3 bases are TGTGCCAGCAGTTTGGGGACCACCTACGAGCAGTACTTC. The full variable domain, its missing parts supplied by reference TRBV28 and TRBJ2-7, is DVKVTQSSRYLVKRTGEKVFLECVQDMDHENMFWYRQDPGLGLRLIYFSYDVKMKEKGDIPEGYSVSREKKERFSLILESASTNQTSMYLCASSLGTTYEQYFGPGTRLTVT.

This clonotype was detected a few times. The chain carries TRBV6-2 or TRBV6-3 and TRBJ2-1, with TRBD2 matching over 14 bases. CDR1 and CDR2 from the germline V gene are MNHEY and SVGEGT. The CDR3 sequence is 19 residues long. J gave up 0 bases and V 3 bases, and 7 bases lay outside the gene matches. CDR3 in amino acids: CASSYRAGTSGSSYNEQFF. The CDR3, as DNA: TGTGCCAGCAGTTATAGGGCCGGGACTAGCGGGAGCTCCTACAATGAGCAGTTCTTC.

The chain's CDR3 is CASSLYHGTSGSYEQYF. CDR3 DNA: TGTGCCAGCAGCCTATACCACGGGACTAGCGGGTCCTACGAGCAGTACTTC. The V gene is TRBV5-4, the J gene TRBJ2-7, with TRBD2 matching 12 bases. V trimming: 4 bases; J trimming: 1 base; junction bases outside the gene matches: 9. CDR1 SGHNT and CDR2 YYREEE come from the germline V gene (reference sequence). This CDR3 has 17 amino acids.

The chain is built from TRBV4-3 and TRBJ1-2; D ambiguous. The CDR3 has 15 residues. The V end was cut by 3 bases, the J end by 6 bases, with 17 bases between. The V gene's germline CDR1 is LGHNA and CDR2 YSLEER. CDR3 in amino acids: CASSHLPVKVDGYTF. CDR3 nucleotides: TGCGCCAGCAGCCACCTTCCGGTGAAGGTCGATGGCTACACCTTC.

This clonotype was seen ten or more times. The CDR3 DNA is TGTGCCAGCAGTCCATGGGACGGCAATCAGCCCCAGCATTTT. Its translation: CASSPWDGNQPQHF. The chain is built from TRBV28 and TRBJ1-5, with a possible D match to TRBD1 (5 bases). Germline V lookup: CDR1 MDHEN, CDR2 SYDVKM. The CDR3 has 14 residues. The ends were cut back, 5 bases at V and 2 bases at J, with 10 bases in the middle.

This clonotype has at least ten counts. The V gene is TRBV29-1, the J gene TRBJ2-5, with D maybe TRBD2 (6 bases). The V and J ends lost 7 bases and 3 bases respectively, with 12 bases between them. CDR3 length equals 12 residues. Germline V gene sequence: CDR1 SQVTM, CDR2 ANQGSEA. The CDR3 spells CSGGTFKETQYF. Written as DNA, the CDR3 is TGCAGCGGGGGGACTTTTAAAGAGACCCAGTACTTC.

The V and J genes are TRBV20-1 and TRBJ2-3; D is possibly TRBD1 or TRBD2 (5 bases each). There are 14 residues in the CDR3. V was clipped by 6 bases and J by 4 bases, with 17 bases between them. The germline V gene encodes CDR1 DFQATT and CDR2 SNEGSKA (reference sequence). The CDR3 DNA sequence: TGCAGTGCCCGCCGACAGTCTAGCTCAGATACGCAGTATTTT. This encodes CSARRQSSSDTQYF.

This clonotype was detected only a few times. The chain recombines TRBV28 with TRBJ2-3, with D tentatively TRBD2 (5 bases). CDR1 is MDHEN, CDR2 SYDVKM, per germline. This CDR3 has 15 residues. The V end was cut by 6 bases, the J end by 1 base, with 14 bases between. CDR3: CASSPTRPRTDTQYF. Written as DNA, the CDR3 is TGTGCCAGCAGCCCAACTAGGCCACGCACAGATACGCAGTATTTT.

This clonotype was counted between two and nine times. The chain recombines TRBV29-1 with TRBJ2-1; 15 bases agree with TRBD2. V shed 7 bases, J shed 16 bases, and the junction held 11 bases outside the gene matches. This CDR3 is 13 amino acids long. Germline V gives CDR1 SQVTM, CDR2 ANQGSEA. CDR3 bases: TGCAGCGCCGATGGACTAGCGGGAGGGATTGTCTTCTTC. Translating it yields CSADGLAGGIVFF.

Ten or more counts support this clonotype. This chain connects TRBV5-6 to TRBJ1-5, with 7 bases fitting TRBD1. From germline, CDR1 is SGHDT and CDR2 YYEEEE. The CDR3 is made up of 15 amino acids. Losses at the gene ends were 3 bases for V and 5 bases for J; bases not matched to a gene: 8. The CDR3 here is CASSYLDREDQPQHF. The CDR3 coding sequence is TGTGCCAGCAGCTATCTCGACAGGGAAGATCAGCCCCAGCATTTT.

The chain employs TRBV6-1 and TRBJ2-1; D might be TRBD1 (7 bases). Trimming pared 10 bases from V and 9 bases from J, leaving 19 bases between. CDR3 length: 13 residues. Germline CDR1 and CDR2: MNHNS and SASEGT. CDR3 nucleotide sequence: TGTGCCACCCTCCGCGGGACAGATTCTGAGCAGTTCTTC. It codes for CATLRGTDSEQFF.